The source of this T cell receptor (beta chain) is a study of human T cells and chemical hapten exposure. Study-level background: TCR yields per sample varied mostly from small pooled library volume differences.

Unfractionated whole blood was the source from which total RNA was extracted. Study-wide points: Counts of TCRs above 1 in 1000 frequency stayed unchanged with DPC sensitization.

The V and J ends lost 1 base and 8 bases respectively, with 5 bases between them. The CDR3 contains 12 residues. Looked up from germline, CDR1 is SGHTA and CDR2 is FQGNSA. Library construction involved attaching unique molecular identifiers to individual cDNA molecules, which allowed quantitative, reproducible TCR counting. In the authors' workflow: Sample-level TCR yields exhibited a median of approximately 88,000, with a range of about 20,000 to 690,600. TCRdb reprocessed the 5' RACE reads via MiXCR and lists one record per CDR3 protein. These V and J calls are TCRdb output, not the study's own analysis. The sample has around 100,000 distinct CDR3 sequences, around a fifth seen once. As to this clonotype: Its antigen remains unknown.

The clonotype originates from a human donor in good health. This chain connects TRBV7-2 to TRBJ1-4; no clear D. For the CDR3, the DNA is TGTGCCAGCAGCTTAGAAAGGGAAAAACTGTTTTTT. Encoded protein: CASSLEREKLFF.